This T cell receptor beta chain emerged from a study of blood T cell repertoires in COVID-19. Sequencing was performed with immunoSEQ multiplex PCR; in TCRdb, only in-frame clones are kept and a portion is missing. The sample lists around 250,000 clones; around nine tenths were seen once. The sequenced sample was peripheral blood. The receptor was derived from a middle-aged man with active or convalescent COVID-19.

The CDR3 bases are TGTGCCAGCAGCCAAGGGGAGGTGCCGGGACTTGACTCCTACGAGCAGTACTTC. Translated, it gives CASSQGEVPGLDSYEQYF. This chain uses TRBV4-2 with TRBJ2-7; weak D call: TRBD2 (6 bases). CDR3 length: 18 residues. V was pared by 1 base and J by 0 bases, with 19 bases between. CDR1 and CDR2 (germline): LGHNA, YNFKEQ.